The 18 T cell receptor beta chains given below trace back to one sample, sequenced in a study of T-cell reconstitution after alpha-beta-depleted transplantation in children. Unique molecular identifiers were incorporated into the prepared TCRbeta library. A single record per CDR3 protein comes from TCRdb applying MiXCR to the PCR reads. In the table there are hundreds of thousands of distinct CDR3 sequences, under 15% of which are singletons. Sequenced here: PBMCs, mostly from graft donor cells, sampled 360 days after TCRalphabeta/CD19-depleted stem cell transplant. These receptors were collected from a male patient between 5 and 17 years old who had a stem cell transplant for acute myeloid leukemia, so the T cells may come from the graft donor.

The gene calls are TRBV9 and TRBJ2-4; the D gene is possibly TRBD2 (6 bases). Trimming removed 0 bases at V and 6 bases at J, with 10 bases between. This CDR3 contains 14 residues. Looked up from germline, CDR1 is SGDLS and CDR2 is YYNGEE. The CDR3 sequence is CASSVGGGLNIQYF. The DNA of the CDR3 is TGTGCCAGCAGCGTAGGAGGAGGGTTAAACATTCAGTACTTC.

This clonotype was detected many times. The chain is built from TRBV12-3 or TRBV12-4 and TRBJ1-5, with D unclear. Trimming pared 2 bases from V and 0 bases from J, leaving 11 bases between. There are 16 residues in the CDR3. Here the CDR3 DNA reads TGTGCCAGCAGTTTATATATGGGGTATAGCAATCAGCCCCAGCATTTT. This gives the protein CASSLYMGYSNQPQHF.

A few counts support this clonotype. V is TRBV27 and J is TRBJ2-7; 13 bases line up with TRBD2. The CDR3 runs to 16 residues. Germline CDR1 MNHEY, CDR2 SMNVEV (reference sequence). V trimming: 5 bases; J trimming: 4 bases; junction bases outside the gene matches: 8. The CDR3 DNA reads as TGTGCCAGCAGTCCCGTCCGGACTAGCGGGAGTTACGAGCAGTACTTC. The encoded protein is CASSPVRTSGSYEQYF.

In its sample, this clonotype was seen a few times. This chain uses TRBV20-1 with TRBJ2-3; a possible D gene is TRBD2 (6 bases). The CDR3 is 15 residues long. V was pared by 5 bases and J by 2 bases, with 17 bases between. Germline CDR1 is DFQATT and CDR2 is SNEGSKA (reference sequence). This chain's CDR3 is CSAPPEGQTTDTQYF. DNA of the CDR3: TGCAGTGCTCCCCCGGAGGGGCAAACCACAGATACGCAGTATTTT.

The chain employs TRBV9 and TRBJ2-2, with D perhaps TRBD1 (6 bases). There are 13 residues in the CDR3. V dropped 3 bases and J dropped 5 bases, with 8 bases sitting between them. Germline V gene sequence: CDR1 SGDLS, CDR2 YYNGEE. The CDR3 sequence is CASSGGGTGELFF. CDR3 bases: TGTGCCAGCAGCGGAGGGGGTACCGGGGAGCTGTTTTTT. Supplemented by reference TRBV9 and TRBJ2-2, the full variable domain reads DSGVTQTPKHLITATGQRVTLRCSPRSGDLSVYWYQQSLDQGLQFLIQYYNGEERAKGNILERFSAQQFPDLHSELNLSSLELGDSALYFCASSGGGTGELFFGEGSRLTVL.

This rearrangement joins TRBV18 to TRBJ2-3; no firm D call. With 1 base removed from V and 2 bases from J, the gap between germline ends came to 16 bases. The CDR3 has 17 residues. The germline V gene encodes CDR1 KGHSH and CDR2 LQKENI. Written as DNA, the CDR3 is TGTGCCAGCTCACCACTAGCCCCCCGCCGAAACACAGATACGCAGTATTTT. Residues: CASSPLAPRRNTDTQYF.

The rearrangement links TRBV20-1 to TRBJ1-5; 7 positions agree with TRBD1. This CDR3 comprises 15 residues. Looked up from germline, CDR1 is DFQATT and CDR2 is SNEGSKA (reference sequence). V was pared by 0 bases and J by 6 bases, with 8 bases of the junction left unmatched. This CDR3 reads CSARDDEGATQPQHF. The CDR3 bases are TGCAGTGCTAGAGATGATGAGGGGGCAACTCAGCCCCAGCATTTT.

This chain links TRBV10-3 with TRBJ2-2; 10 positions agree with TRBD1. The CDR3 loop spans 16 amino acids. The germline gives CDR1 ENHRY, CDR2 SYGVKD. Losses at the gene ends were 5 bases for V and 4 bases for J; bases not matched to a gene: 7. CDR3 nucleotide sequence: TGTGCCATCAGTAATCCGGGACAGGGGATCACCGGGGAGCTGTTTTTT. This translates into CAISNPGQGITGELFF.

This clonotype was seen many times. CDR3 in amino acids: CASSLGAGGGTDTQYF. DNA of the CDR3: TGTGCCAGCAGCTTAGGAGCGGGAGGAGGCACAGATACGCAGTATTTT. This chain connects TRBV7-6 to TRBJ2-3; 9 bases are a match to TRBD2. CDR1 is SGHVS and CDR2 is FNYEAQ in the germline V gene. The V segment lost 1 base and the J segment 1 base; nucleotides outside the gene matches: 3. The CDR3 length is 16 residues.

The CDR3 here is CASSRDSYSPLHF. Written as DNA, the CDR3 is TGTGCCAGCAGTAGGGACAGTTATTCACCCCTCCACTTT. The J gene is TRBJ1-6, the V gene TRBV6-5; 7 bases agree with TRBD1. V shed 5 bases, J shed 8 bases, and the junction held 3 bases outside the gene matches. CDR1 is MNHEY, CDR2 SVGAGI, per germline. This CDR3 is 13 amino acids long.

There are many counts of this clonotype. The chain joins TRBV28 to TRBJ2-7, with 7 bases aligning to TRBD1. The trim removed 7 bases at V and 5 bases at J, leaving 14 bases unmatched. Germline CDR1 is MDHEN and CDR2 is SYDVKM. The CDR3 totals 15 residues. CDR3 amino acids: CASNAQGLVKDEQYF. In DNA form, the CDR3 reads TGTGCCAGCAACGCACAGGGGCTAGTGAAGGACGAGCAGTACTTC.

This clonotype was detected a few times. V usage is TRBV28 and J usage is TRBJ2-7; TRBD2 aligns across 9 bases. V lost 3 bases, J lost 3 bases, and 3 bases stayed unmatched. Germline lookup yields CDR1 MDHEN and CDR2 SYDVKM. The CDR3 contains 14 residues. The CDR3 nucleotides are TGTGCCAGCAGTTTTAGCGGGAGCCACTACGAGCAGTACTTC. It translates to CASSFSGSHYEQYF. Supplemented by reference TRBV28 and TRBJ2-7, the full variable domain reads DVKVTQSSRYLVKRTGEKVFLECVQDMDHENMFWYRQDPGLGLRLIYFSYDVKMKEKGDIPEGYSVSREKKERFSLILESASTNQTSMYLCASSFSGSHYEQYFGPGTRLTVT.

This chain joins TRBV5-6 and TRBJ2-7; 8 nucleotides line up with TRBD1. CDR1 and CDR2 from the germline V gene are SGHDT and YYEEEE. The CDR3 loop spans 20 amino acids. The ends lost 4 bases at V and 0 bases at J; junction bases unmatched: 21. The CDR3: CASSQQGAGLLLVTSYEQYF. DNA of the CDR3: TGTGCCAGCAGCCAGCAGGGGGCTGGACTCCTACTCGTTACCTCCTACGAGCAGTACTTC.

This clonotype was counted between two and nine times. This sequence joins TRBV7-2 and TRBJ1-2; D is ambiguous. The V gene's germline CDR1 is SGHTA and CDR2 FQGNSA. CDR3 length: 12 residues. Trimming left V 1 base short and J 10 bases short, with 10 bases between. CDR3 sequence (DNA): TGTGCCAGCAGCTTAGTTGGCACCTACTACACCTTC. Its protein is CASSLVGTYYTF.

The chain carries TRBV20-1 and TRBJ2-7; D is uncertain. Germline V gene sequence: CDR1 DFQATT, CDR2 SNEGSKA (reference sequence). The germline V and J ends were trimmed by 4 bases and 5 bases, with 21 bases remaining between them. There are 15 residues in the CDR3. This CDR3 reads CSATTLVTGINEQYF. CDR3 sequence (DNA): TGCAGTGCTACAACCCTCGTGACTGGGATCAACGAGCAGTACTTC.

There are a few counts of this clonotype. The chain combines TRBV7-2 with TRBJ2-5; 11 positions match TRBD1. The CDR3 loop spans 14 amino acids. Germline CDR1 is SGHTA and CDR2 is FQGNSA. V trimming: 5 bases; J trimming: 5 bases; junction bases outside the gene matches: 4. The CDR3 loop reads CASSARDRGETQYF. DNA for the CDR3: TGTGCCAGCAGCGCCCGGGACAGGGGGGAGACCCAGTACTTC. Full variable domain (missing parts from reference TRBV7-2 and TRBJ2-5): GAGVSQSPSNKVTEKGKDVELRCDPISGHTALYWYRQSLGQGLEFLIYFQGNSAPDKSGLPSDRFSAERTGGSVSTLTIQRTQQEDSAVYLCASSARDRGETQYFGPGTRLLVL.

This clonotype was seen at least ten times. The chain uses TRBV6-2 or TRBV6-3 and TRBJ2-2; weak D call: TRBD2 (5 bases). The V end was cut by 6 bases, the J end by 1 base, with 9 bases between. Germline lookup yields CDR1 MNHEY and CDR2 SVGEGT. CDR3 size: 14 residues. Here the CDR3 DNA reads TGTGCCAGCAGATTAGGAGGGAACACCGGGGAGCTGTTTTTT. This gives the protein CASRLGGNTGELFF.

The chain employs TRBV28 and TRBJ2-2; D gene unclear. The V gene's germline CDR1 is MDHEN and CDR2 SYDVKM. The CDR3 sequence is 17 residues long. V was cut by 4 bases and J by 0 bases, with 15 bases left in between. CDR3 protein: CASSSTWRNANTGELFF. CDR3 in DNA: TGTGCCAGCAGTTCAACCTGGCGAAACGCGAACACCGGGGAGCTGTTTTTT.